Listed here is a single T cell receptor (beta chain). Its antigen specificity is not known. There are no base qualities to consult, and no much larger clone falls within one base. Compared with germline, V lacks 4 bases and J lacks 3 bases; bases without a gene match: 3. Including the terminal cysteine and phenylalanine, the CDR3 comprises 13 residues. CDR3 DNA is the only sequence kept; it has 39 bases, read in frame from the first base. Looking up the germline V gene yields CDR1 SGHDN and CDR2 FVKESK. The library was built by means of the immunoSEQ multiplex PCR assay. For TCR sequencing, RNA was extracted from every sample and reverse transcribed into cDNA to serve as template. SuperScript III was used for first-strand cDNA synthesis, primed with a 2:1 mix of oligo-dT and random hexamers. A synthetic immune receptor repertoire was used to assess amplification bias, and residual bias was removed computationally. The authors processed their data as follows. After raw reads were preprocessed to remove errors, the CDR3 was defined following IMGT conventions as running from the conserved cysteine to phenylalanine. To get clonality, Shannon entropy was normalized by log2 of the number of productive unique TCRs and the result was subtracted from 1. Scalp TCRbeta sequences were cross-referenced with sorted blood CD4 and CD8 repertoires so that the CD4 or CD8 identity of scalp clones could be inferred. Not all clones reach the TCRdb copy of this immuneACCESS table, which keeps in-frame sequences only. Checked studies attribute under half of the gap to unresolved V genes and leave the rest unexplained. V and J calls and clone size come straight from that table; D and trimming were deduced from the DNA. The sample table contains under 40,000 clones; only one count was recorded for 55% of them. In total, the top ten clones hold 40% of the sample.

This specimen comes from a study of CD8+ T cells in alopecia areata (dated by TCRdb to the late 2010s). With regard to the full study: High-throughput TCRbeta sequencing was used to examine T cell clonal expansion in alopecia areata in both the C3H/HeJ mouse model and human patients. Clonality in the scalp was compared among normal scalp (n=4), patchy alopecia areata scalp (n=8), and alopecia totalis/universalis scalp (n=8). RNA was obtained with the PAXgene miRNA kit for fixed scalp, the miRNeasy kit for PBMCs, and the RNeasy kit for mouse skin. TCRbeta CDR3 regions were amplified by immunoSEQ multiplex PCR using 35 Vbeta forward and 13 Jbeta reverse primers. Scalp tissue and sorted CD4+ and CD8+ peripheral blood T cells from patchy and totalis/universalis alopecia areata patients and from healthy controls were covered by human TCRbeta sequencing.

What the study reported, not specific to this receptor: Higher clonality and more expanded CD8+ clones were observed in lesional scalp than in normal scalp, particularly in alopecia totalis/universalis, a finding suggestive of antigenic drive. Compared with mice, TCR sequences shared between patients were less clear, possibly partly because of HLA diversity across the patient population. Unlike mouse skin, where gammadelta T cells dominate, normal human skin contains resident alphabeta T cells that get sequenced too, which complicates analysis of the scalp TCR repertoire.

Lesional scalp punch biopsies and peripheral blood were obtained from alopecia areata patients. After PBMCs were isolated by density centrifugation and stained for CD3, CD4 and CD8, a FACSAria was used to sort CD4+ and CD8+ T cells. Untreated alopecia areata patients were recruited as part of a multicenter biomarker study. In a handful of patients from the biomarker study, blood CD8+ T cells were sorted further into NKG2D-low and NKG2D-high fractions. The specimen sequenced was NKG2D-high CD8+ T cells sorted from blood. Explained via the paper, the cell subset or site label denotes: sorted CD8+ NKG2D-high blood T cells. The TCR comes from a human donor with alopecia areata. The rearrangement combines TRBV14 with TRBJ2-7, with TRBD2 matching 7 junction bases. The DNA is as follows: TGTGCCAGCAGCCCCGGGGGGTACTACGAGCAGTACTTC. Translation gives CASSPGGYYEQYF. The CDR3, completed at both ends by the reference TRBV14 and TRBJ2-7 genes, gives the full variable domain EAGVTQFPSHSVIEKGQTVTLRCDPISGHDNLYWYRRVMGKEIKFLLHFVKESKQDESGMPNNRFLAERTGGTYSTLKVQPAELEDSGVYFCASSPGGYYEQYFGPGTRLTVT.